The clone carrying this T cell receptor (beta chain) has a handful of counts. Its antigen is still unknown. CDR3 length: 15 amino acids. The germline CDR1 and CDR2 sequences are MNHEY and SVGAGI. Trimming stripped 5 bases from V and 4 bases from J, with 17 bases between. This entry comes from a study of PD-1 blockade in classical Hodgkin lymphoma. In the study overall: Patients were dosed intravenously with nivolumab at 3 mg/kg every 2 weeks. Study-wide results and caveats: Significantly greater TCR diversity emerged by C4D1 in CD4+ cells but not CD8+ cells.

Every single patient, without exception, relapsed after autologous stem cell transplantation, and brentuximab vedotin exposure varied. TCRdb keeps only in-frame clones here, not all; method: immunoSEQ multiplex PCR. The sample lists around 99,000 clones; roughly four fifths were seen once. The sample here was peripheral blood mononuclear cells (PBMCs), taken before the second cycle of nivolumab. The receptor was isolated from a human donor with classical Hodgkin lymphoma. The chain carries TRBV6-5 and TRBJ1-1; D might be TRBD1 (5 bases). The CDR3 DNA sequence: TGTGCCAGCAGTCCCCGGGGGGGTAGCGGCACTGAAGCTTTCTTT. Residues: CASSPRGGSGTEAFF.